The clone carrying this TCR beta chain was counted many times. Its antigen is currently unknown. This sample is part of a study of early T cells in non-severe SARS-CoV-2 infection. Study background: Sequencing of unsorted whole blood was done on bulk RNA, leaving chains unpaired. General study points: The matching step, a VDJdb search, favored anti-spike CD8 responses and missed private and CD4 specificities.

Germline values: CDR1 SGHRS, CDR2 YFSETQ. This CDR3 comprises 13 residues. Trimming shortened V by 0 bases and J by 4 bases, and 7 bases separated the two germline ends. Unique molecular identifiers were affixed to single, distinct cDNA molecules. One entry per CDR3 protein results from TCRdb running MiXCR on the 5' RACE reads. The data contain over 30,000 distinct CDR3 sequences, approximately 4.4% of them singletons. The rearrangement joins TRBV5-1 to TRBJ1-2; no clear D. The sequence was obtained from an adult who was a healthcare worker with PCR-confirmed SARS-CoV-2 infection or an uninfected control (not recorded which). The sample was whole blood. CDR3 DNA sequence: TGCGCCAGCAGCTTGGAAGATTTCTATGGCTACACCTTC. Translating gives CASSLEDFYGYTF.